This is a list of T cell receptor beta chains from one sample in a study of vaccination and CD4 T cells after COVID-19. Which antigens these TCRs recognize remains unknown. TCRdb re-derived calls from the PCR reads in MiXCR, one entry per CDR3 protein. The data contain about 8,800 distinct CDR3 sequences, under 40% of them seen just once; the ten biggest clones take up 7% to 10%. Specimen: CD4+ T cells from blood, cultured in vitro. Receptor source: a human donor in good health. Each CDR3 is given with its conserved first and last residue. D genes are given only for firm matches. Part of the rows lack a size; the others show once, few, many or a class for expanded clones.

V gene	clone size	J gene	D gene	CDR3 protein	CDR3 DNA
TRBV20-1	few	TRBJ2-3	TRBD2	CSASGLAGISTDTQYF	TGCAGTGCTAGTGGGCTAGCGGGTATTAGCACAGATACGCAGTATTTT
TRBV6-2/TRBV6-3	.	TRBJ2-1	.	CASRFTGSRFRFF	TGTGCCAGCAGGTTTACAGGGTCCCGGTTTCGGTTCTTC
TRBV14	.	TRBJ1-2	.	CASSQTPVDGYTF	TGTGCCAGCAGCCAAACTCCCGTCGATGGCTACACCTTC
TRBV6-2/TRBV6-3	.	TRBJ2-2	TRBD1	CASSYSTGVRTGELFF	TGTGCCAGCAGTTACTCGACAGGGGTACGGACCGGGGAGCTGTTTTTT
TRBV2	.	TRBJ2-5	.	CASAGEETQYF	TGTGCCAGCGCCGGGGAAGAGACCCAGTACTTC
TRBV19	.	TRBJ2-7	TRBD1	CASSNRGHEQYF	TGTGCCAGTAGTAACAGGGGCCACGAGCAGTACTTC
TRBV7-2	.	TRBJ1-2	TRBD1	CASSLSRGQGAYGYTF	TGTGCCAGCAGCTTATCTAGGGGACAGGGGGCTTATGGCTACACCTTC
TRBV10-3	.	TRBJ1-3	.	CAISESGTPGTIYF	TGTGCCATCAGTGAGTCGGGAACCCCCGGCACCATATATTTT
TRBV7-3	few	TRBJ2-2	TRBD2	CASSPGLASGELFF	TGTGCCAGCAGCCCCGGACTAGCGAGCGGGGAGCTGTTTTTT
TRBV29-1	.	TRBJ2-1	TRBD2	CSVDILAGNEQFF	TGCAGCGTTGACATACTAGCGGGCAATGAGCAGTTCTTC
TRBV27	.	TRBJ2-1	TRBD2	CASSKDSGRSSYNEQFF	TGTGCCAGCAGCAAGGATAGCGGGAGGAGCTCCTACAATGAGCAGTTCTTC
TRBV24-1	.	TRBJ2-2	.	CAIRLEAGELFF	TGTGCCATACGACTAGAGGCCGGGGAGCTGTTTTTT
TRBV19	.	TRBJ1-5	.	CASSTGGGLPPQHF	TGTGCCAGTAGTACCGGGGGTGGCCTACCACCCCAGCATTTT
TRBV7-9	few	TRBJ1-3	.	CASSLGQNTIYF	TGTGCCAGCAGCTTAGGGCAAAACACCATATATTTT
TRBV7-2	.	TRBJ1-2	.	CASSPRVGQTYGYTF	TGTGCCAGCAGCCCGAGGGTAGGGCAGACCTATGGCTACACCTTC
TRBV20-1	.	TRBJ2-3	.	CSARDVAGSQDTQYF	TGCAGTGCTAGAGATGTTGCGGGAAGTCAGGATACGCAGTATTTT
TRBV29-1	.	TRBJ1-1	.	CSSAEGTNTEAFF	TGCAGCTCAGCGGAGGGGACGAACACTGAAGCTTTCTTT
TRBV2	few	TRBJ2-5	.	CATARTRPGETQYF	TGTGCCACCGCGCGCACCCGACCGGGGGAGACCCAGTACTTC
TRBV9	.	TRBJ1-2	.	CASTLTKSPNYGYTF	TGTGCCAGCACACTGACTAAGAGCCCTAACTATGGCTACACCTTC
TRBV28	.	TRBJ1-5	.	CASSPHRGGVSQPQHF	TGTGCCAGCAGCCCTCATAGGGGGGGCGTTTCTCAGCCCCAGCATTTT
TRBV7-2	few	TRBJ1-2	.	CASSGSPNYGYTF	TGTGCCAGCAGCGGGAGCCCCAACTATGGCTACACCTTC
TRBV4-3	.	TRBJ2-7	TRBD2	CASSLIRTGGSYEQYF	TGCGCCAGCAGCCTTATAAGGACGGGAGGTTCCTACGAGCAGTACTTC
TRBV30	few	TRBJ2-7	.	CAWSVLGHEQYF	TGTGCCTGGAGTGTACTGGGTCACGAGCAGTACTTC
TRBV20-1	.	TRBJ2-2	.	CSARGQANTGELFF	TGCAGTGCCAGAGGGCAGGCGAACACCGGGGAGCTGTTTTTT
TRBV6-2/TRBV6-3	once	TRBJ2-7	TRBD1	CASRPGQGNHEQYF	TGTGCCAGCAGGCCGGGACAGGGGAACCACGAGCAGTACTTC
TRBV27	medium-sized	TRBJ1-2	.	CASSLSGAYGYTF	TGTGCCAGCAGTTTATCTGGGGCCTATGGCTACACCTTC
TRBV28	few	TRBJ1-5	.	CASIQQGQPQHF	TGTGCCAGCATCCAACAGGGTCAGCCCCAGCATTTT
TRBV6-1	few	TRBJ2-7	TRBD1	CASRTGQGDREQYF	TGTGCCAGCAGGACGGGACAGGGGGACCGGGAGCAGTACTTC
TRBV20-1	medium-sized	TRBJ1-5	.	CSARRVQGNQPQHF	TGCAGTGCCAGACGTGTACAGGGCAATCAGCCCCAGCATTTT
TRBV10-3	few	TRBJ1-1	.	CAISEPRGGGKAFF	TGTGCCATCAGTGAGCCGCGGGGAGGGGGGAAGGCTTTCTTT
TRBV5-6	few	TRBJ2-7	TRBD1	CASSLTGQGGHEQYF	TGTGCCAGCAGCCTTACCGGACAGGGGGGCCACGAGCAGTACTTC
TRBV19	.	TRBJ2-7	.	CASSYMRTSEQYF	TGTGCCAGTAGTTATATGAGGACCTCCGAGCAGTACTTC